What follows are 7 T cell receptor beta chains derived from one specimen sequenced in a study of OX40 agonist ivuxolimab in advanced cancers. Libraries were prepared by immunoSEQ multiplex PCR; TCRdb keeps only in-frame clonotypes and omits some of them. The table lists tens of thousands of clones, roughly 90% of them singletons. The sample consisted of CD4+ or CD8+ T cells sorted from blood, taken in a trial of the OX40 agonist ivuxolimab. The source is an adult with an advanced solid tumor such as melanoma, head and neck, liver or kidney cancer.

The CDR3 DNA is TGTGCCAGCAGTGCCCGGGTTCTAGGCACCGGGGAGCTGTTTTTT. It specifies CASSARVLGTGELFF. The rearrangement joins TRBV28 to TRBJ2-2; D call uncertain. Looked up from germline, CDR1 is MDHEN and CDR2 is SYDVKM. The CDR3 has 15 residues. V lost 5 bases and J 4 bases, leaving 14 bases between the germline ends. Full variable domain (outside the CDR3, taken from reference TRBV28 and TRBJ2-2): DVKVTQSSRYLVKRTGEKVFLECVQDMDHENMFWYRQDPGLGLRLIYFSYDVKMKEKGDIPEGYSVSREKKERFSLILESASTNQTSMYLCASSARVLGTGELFFGEGSRLTVL.

The rearrangement joins TRBV4-2 to TRBJ2-3, with D hard to call. The CDR3 has 13 amino acids. V was cut by 4 bases and J by 3 bases, with 8 bases left in between. The germline CDR1 and CDR2 sequences are LGHNA and YNFKEQ. CDR3 sequence reads: CASSPGPTDTQYF. The CDR3, as DNA: TGTGCCAGCAGCCCGGGCCCGACAGATACGCAGTATTTT.

The chain has TRBV11-3 and TRBJ2-7; D is possibly TRBD2 (6 bases). V was trimmed by 1 base and J by 0 bases, leaving 13 bases between them. Germline values: CDR1 SGHNT, CDR2 YENEEA. CDR3 size: 16 residues. This CDR3 is CASSLGGTDASYEQYF. As DNA, the CDR3 is TGTGCCAGCAGCTTAGGTGGGACTGACGCCTCCTACGAGCAGTACTTC.

This clone was picked up a small number of times. J is TRBJ2-1 and V is TRBV5-1; 11 bases map to TRBD2. The CDR3 runs 15 residues. The V and J ends lost 0 bases and 8 bases, in that order; junction bases with no gene match: 4. CDR1 and CDR2 (germline): SGHRS, YFSETQ. The CDR3 is CASSLDSGGADEQFF. The CDR3 DNA sequence: TGCGCCAGCAGCTTGGATAGCGGGGGGGCAGATGAGCAGTTCTTC. Full variable domain (outside the CDR3, taken from reference TRBV5-1 and TRBJ2-1): KAGVTQTPRYLIKTRGQQVTLSCSPISGHRSVSWYQQTPGQGLQFLFEYFSETQRNKGNFPGRFSGRQFSNSRSEMNVSTLELGDSALYLCASSLDSGGADEQFFGPGTRLTVL.

The chain employs TRBV4-1 and TRBJ1-2, with D unclear. Germline assignment: CDR1 MGHRA and CDR2 YSYEKL. There are 13 residues in the CDR3. Trimming left V 0 bases short and J 4 bases short, with 6 bases between. The CDR3 is CASSQDISYGYTF. The CDR3 DNA sequence: TGCGCCAGCAGCCAAGATATCAGCTATGGCTACACCTTC.

The chain combines TRBV11-2 with TRBJ2-2; the D gene is possibly TRBD2 (6 bases). This CDR3 contains 15 residues. The V and J ends lost 5 bases and 1 base respectively, with 11 bases between them. CDR1 is SGHAT and CDR2 is FQNNGV in the germline V gene. CDR3 in DNA: TGTGCCAGCAGCCCGCTAGCGAAGAACACCGGGGAGCTGTTTTTT. It is translated as CASSPLAKNTGELFF.

The chain employs TRBV11-1 and TRBJ2-5; D gene ambiguous. The CDR3 sequence is 15 residues long. CDR1 and CDR2 from the germline V gene are SGHAT and FQDESV (reference sequence). Trimming stripped 5 bases from V and 5 bases from J, with 18 bases between. The CDR3: CASSEIRAVLETQYF. As DNA, the CDR3 is TGTGCCAGCAGCGAGATACGGGCGGTCCTTGAGACCCAGTACTTC. The complete variable domain, with remaining parts taken from reference TRBV11-1 and TRBJ2-5, reads EAEVAQSPRYKITEKSQAVAFWCDPISGHATLYWYRQILGQGPELLVQFQDESVVDDSQLPKDRFSAERLKGVDSTLKIQPAELGDSAMYLCASSEIRAVLETQYFGPGTRLLVL.